The 14 T cell receptor beta chains below all came from one sample that was sequenced in a study of CD8+ T cells in alopecia areata. After isolation, RNA underwent reverse transcription to generate cDNA as the sequencing template. Measured with immunoSEQ multiplex PCR; TCRdb has only the in-frame clones, and not every one. This table holds about 140,000 clones, roughly 86% found once. Treatment noted: oral pan-JAK inhibitor, 5-10 mg twice daily. Here the sequenced sample was CD8+ T cells sorted from blood, taken at week 4, from a patient treated with tofacitinib. These receptors were collected from a human donor with alopecia areata.

J is TRBJ1-1 and V is TRBV19; no definite D call. Per germline, CDR1 LNHDA and CDR2 SQIVND (reference sequence). The CDR3 length is 13 residues. V was trimmed by 3 bases and J by 4 bases, leaving 9 bases between them. CDR3 sequence: CASSMTSITEAFF. Here the CDR3 DNA reads TGTGCCAGTAGTATGACATCTATCACTGAAGCTTTCTTT. Full variable domain (outside the CDR3, taken from reference TRBV19 and TRBJ1-1): DGGITQSPKYLFRKEGQNVTLSCEQNLNHDAMYWYRQDPGQGLRLIYYSQIVNDFQKGDIAEGYSVSREKKESFPLTVTSAQKNPTAFYLCASSMTSITEAFFGQGTRLTVV.

The CDR3 DNA follows: TGTGCCAGCAGCCCCCGGGGACAGGGTTACAACATTCAGTACTTC. Protein sequence: CASSPRGQGYNIQYF. J is TRBJ2-4 and V is TRBV7-9; 9 bases fit TRBD1. The V and J ends lost 5 bases and 7 bases, in that order; junction bases with no gene match: 9. Germline V gene lookup returns CDR1 SEHNR and CDR2 FQNEAQ (reference sequence). CDR3 size: 15 residues.

Concerning this clone itself: One end of the junction fails to match germline, which may point to a read error. The chain employs TRBV6-5 and TRBJ2-3; D ambiguous. The germline V gene encodes CDR1 MNHEY and CDR2 SVGAGI. The CDR3 runs to 10 residues. CDR3 region: CASSYSSGPF. The CDR3 nucleotides read TGTGCCAGCAGTTACTCTTCCGGTCCATTT.

This clone has a single count. V gene TRBV7-9 combines with J gene TRBJ2-7, with 9 bases aligning to TRBD1. Germline values: CDR1 SEHNR, CDR2 FQNEAQ (reference sequence). The V segment lost 5 bases and the J segment 3 bases; nucleotides outside the gene matches: 2. CDR3 length: 13 amino acids. Here the CDR3 reads CASSGGQGYEQYF. CDR3 in DNA: TGTGCCAGCAGCGGGGGACAGGGCTACGAGCAGTACTTC.

The chain has TRBV5-1 and TRBJ2-6; the match to TRBD2 covers 8 bases. Trimming at V came to 3 bases and at J to 2 bases, leaving 13 bases not matched to a gene. In germline, CDR1 is SGHRS, CDR2 YFSETQ. CDR3 length: 19 amino acids. This chain's CDR3 is CASSSLPSGGTTGANVLTF. DNA of the CDR3: TGCGCCAGCAGCTCCCTCCCAAGCGGGGGCACCACTGGGGCCAACGTCCTGACTTTC.

V usage is TRBV6-5 and J usage is TRBJ2-7; D possibly corresponds to TRBD2 (6 bases). Trimming cost V 5 bases and J 1 base, with 15 bases left between them. Looked up from germline, CDR1 is MNHEY and CDR2 is SVGAGI. The CDR3 consists of 15 residues. The CDR3 is CASSAPVAESYEQYF. The DNA for the CDR3 is TGTGCCAGCAGTGCGCCAGTAGCGGAGTCCTACGAGCAGTACTTC.

V and J are TRBV27 and TRBJ2-1; perhaps D is TRBD1 or TRBD2 (5 bases each). Between the trimmed V and J ends, which lost 3 bases and 5 bases, there was a span of 8 bases. From germline, CDR1 is MNHEY and CDR2 SMNVEV (reference sequence). The CDR3 extends over 13 amino acids. For the CDR3, the DNA is TGTGCCAGCAGTTTCGGGGCACACAATGAGCAGTTCTTC. Residues: CASSFGAHNEQFF.

The gene calls are TRBV4-2 and TRBJ2-1; D remains unclear. V gave up 1 base and J gave up 7 bases, with 2 bases separating them. Germline CDR1 is LGHNA and CDR2 is YNFKEQ. The CDR3 contains 11 residues. The CDR3 DNA sequence: TGTGCCAGCAGCCAAGGGAATGAGCAGTTCTTC. This gives the protein CASSQGNEQFF.

V gene TRBV4-1 combines with J gene TRBJ1-1, with unresolved D. Germline CDR1 and CDR2: MGHRA and YSYEKL. V was trimmed by 0 bases and J by 11 bases, leaving 13 bases between them. CDR3 length: 13 residues. The CDR3 is CASSQESSSWAFF. For the CDR3, the DNA is TGCGCCAGCAGCCAAGAATCGAGCTCCTGGGCTTTCTTT.

The chain recombines TRBV7-9 with TRBJ2-1; 8 nucleotides line up with TRBD2. There are 12 residues in the CDR3. V trimming: 8 bases; J trimming: 5 bases; junction bases outside the gene matches: 2. Germline CDR1 SEHNR, CDR2 FQNEAQ (reference sequence). The CDR3 coding sequence is TGTGCCAGCCTGCGGGGGGACAATGAGCAGTTCTTC. Translated, it gives CASLRGDNEQFF.

The chain uses TRBV29-1 and TRBJ2-1; 7 nucleotides match TRBD1. The V gene end was trimmed by 7 bases and the J gene end by 6 bases; junction bases not matched to a gene: 15. The germline gives CDR1 SQVTM, CDR2 ANQGSEA. The CDR3 covers 15 residues. CDR3 nucleotides: TGCAGCGCTGAGGGGATTTCTGGGACAGTCAATGAGCAGTTCTTC. It yields the protein CSAEGISGTVNEQFF.

The genes are TRBV29-1 and TRBJ2-1, with 9 positions matching TRBD2. The V segment lost 0 bases and the J segment 1 base; nucleotides outside the gene matches: 7. Per germline, CDR1 SQVTM and CDR2 ANQGSEA. The CDR3 runs to 17 residues. The CDR3 DNA reads TGCAGCGTTGAAGATCTCGAGGCGGGAGGGTCCTACAATGAGCAGTTCTTC. Translated, it gives CSVEDLEAGGSYNEQFF.

The chain combines TRBV6-5 with TRBJ2-1; D not certain. The CDR3 sequence is 14 residues long. Germline values: CDR1 MNHEY, CDR2 SVGAGI. V lost 5 bases, J lost 2 bases, and 10 bases lay in between. In DNA form, the CDR3 reads TGTGCCAGCAGTGCCGACTTTACCTACAATGAGCAGTTCTTC. Protein sequence: CASSADFTYNEQFF.

V and J are TRBV7-9 and TRBJ2-5; D is uncertain. Germline loops: CDR1 SEHNR, CDR2 FQNEAQ (reference sequence). The CDR3 length is 12 residues. Deletions cut 1 base from V and 5 bases from J, with 5 bases between. CDR3 nucleotides: TGTGCCAGCAGCTTAGATGGGGAGACCCAGTACTTC. Translation gives CASSLDGETQYF. The full variable domain, its missing parts supplied by reference TRBV7-9 and TRBJ2-5, is DTGVSQNPRHKITKRGQNVTFRCDPISEHNRLYWYRQTLGQGPEFLTYFQNEAQLEKSRLLSDRFSAERPKGSFSTLEIQRTEQGDSAMYLCASSLDGETQYFGPGTRLLVL.